These 17 T cell receptor beta chains were sequenced from one sample in a study of blood T cell repertoires in COVID-19. The table came from immunoSEQ multiplex PCR; TCRdb's copy has only in-frame clones and leaves some out. The table records 150,000 or so clones, 85% to 90% of them present only once. Sequencing input: peripheral blood. The receptors were sampled from a man between 18 and 35 years old with COVID-19, enrolled during active disease.

This chain connects TRBV10-3 to TRBJ1-1; the D gene is possibly TRBD1 (5 bases). Germline V gives CDR1 ENHRY, CDR2 SYGVKD. The CDR3 sequence is 13 residues long. V lost 9 bases and J lost 0, with 11 bases in between. This chain's CDR3 is CAMGRDLNTEAFF. The CDR3 nucleotides read TGTGCCATGGGGCGGGACCTGAACACTGAAGCTTTCTTT.

The rearrangement uses TRBV10-3 and TRBJ1-5; possibly TRBD1 for D (5 bases). Trimming pared 0 bases from V and 0 bases from J, leaving 9 bases between. The length of the CDR3 is 16 residues. Germline lookup yields CDR1 ENHRY and CDR2 SYGVKD. CDR3 protein: CAISESSGLSNQPQHF. The CDR3, as DNA: TGTGCCATCAGTGAGTCTTCAGGGCTTAGCAATCAGCCCCAGCATTTT.

As regards this clone: The junction differs from germline at one of its ends, possibly a read error. This rearrangement joins TRBV10-3 to TRBJ1-4, with D possibly being TRBD1 (5 bases). In germline, CDR1 is ENHRY, CDR2 SYGVKD. The CDR3 sequence is 13 residues long. The chain's CDR3 is CAISLGLNEKLLF. The CDR3 DNA follows: TGTGCCATCAGCTTGGGACTGAATGAAAAACTGCTTTTT.

This clone was counted between two and nine times. The chain combines TRBV6-1 with TRBJ2-2; weak D call: TRBD2 (6 bases). V lost 2 bases and J lost 5, with 12 bases in between. The CDR3 totals 15 residues. The germline V gene has CDR1 MNHNS and CDR2 SASEGT. The chain's CDR3 is CASSEWTTLTGELFF. CDR3 bases: TGTGCCAGCAGTGAATGGACTACCCTTACCGGGGAGCTGTTTTTT.

V and J are TRBV28 and TRBJ2-1; 9 positions match TRBD2. The CDR3 spans 14 residues. With V trimmed by 9 bases and J by 3 bases, 6 bases remained unmatched. CDR1 is MDHEN, CDR2 SYDVKM, per germline. CDR3: CASLTSGLYNEQFF. CDR3 coding DNA: TGTGCCAGTCTGACTAGCGGACTCTACAATGAGCAGTTCTTC.

The chain carries TRBV12-2 and TRBJ2-7; whether TRBD1, the table's D call, matches the DNA was not checked. TRBV12-2 is reported as a pseudogene. The length of the CDR3 is 14 residues. The CDR3 DNA follows: TGTGCAAGTCGCGGACGACAGGGAAGTCACGAGCAGTACTTC. Translated: CASRGRQGSHEQYF.

This clone has just one count. The V call is TRBV5-4, the J call TRBJ2-1, with 14 bases fitting TRBD2. From germline, CDR1 is SGHNT and CDR2 YYREEE (reference sequence). J lost 9 bases, V lost 2 bases, and 4 bases had no gene match. The CDR3 loop spans 15 amino acids. The CDR3 coding sequence is TGTGCCAGCAGCTTCGGGACTAGCGGGAGACGTGAGCAGTTCTTC. It translates to CASSFGTSGRREQFF.

V usage is TRBV7-8 and J usage is TRBJ1-5; D perhaps matches TRBD1 (6 bases). Trimming took 6 bases from V and 6 from J, leaving 15 bases between them. The CDR3 length is 14 residues. Germline V gives CDR1 SGHVS, CDR2 FQNEAQ. The CDR3 region has the DNA TGTGCCAGCAGGAAGAACAGGGATGGTCAGCCCCAGCATTTT. This codes for CASRKNRDGQPQHF.

The J gene is TRBJ1-6, the V gene TRBV6-1; D gene unclear. This CDR3 region has 15 residues. From germline, CDR1 is MNHNS and CDR2 SASEGT. V was pared by 3 bases and J by 0 bases, with 6 bases between. Written as DNA, the CDR3 is TGTGCCAGCAGTGAGGGGAGCTCCTATAATTCACCCCTCCACTTT. Residues: CASSEGSSYNSPLHF.

The gene calls are TRBV27 and TRBJ1-5, with no clear D. The CDR3 is made up of 13 amino acids. V lost 0 bases and J 6 bases, leaving 6 bases between the germline ends. Germline V lookup: CDR1 MNHEY, CDR2 SMNVEV (reference sequence). CDR3 nucleotide sequence: TGTGCCAGCAGTTTATCGAGGGCTCAGCCCCAGCATTTT. Translating gives CASSLSRAQPQHF.

This clone was seen a handful of times. The CDR3 DNA is TGTGCCAGCTCAGGGACAGGGATGAACACTGAAGCTTTCTTT. It specifies CASSGTGMNTEAFF. The genes are TRBV18 and TRBJ1-1; 9 nucleotides line up with TRBD1. This CDR3 region has 14 residues. CDR1 is KGHSH, CDR2 LQKENI, per germline. Trimming at V came to 5 bases and at J to 0 bases, leaving 1 base not matched to a gene.

This clone turned up a few times. The CDR3 DNA follows: TGTGCCAGCAGCCACAGGGACAACGACAAAAACATTCAGTACTTC. The encoded protein is CASSHRDNDKNIQYF. The rearrangement uses TRBV25-1 and TRBJ2-4; weak D call: TRBD1 (6 bases). V was trimmed by 6 bases and J by 3 bases, leaving 15 bases between them. Germline V CDR1 and CDR2: MGHDK, SYGVNS. The length of the CDR3 is 15 residues.

The rearrangement links TRBV7-2 to TRBJ2-7; no clear D. The germline V and J ends were trimmed by 1 base and 0 bases, with 7 bases remaining between them. Germline loops: CDR1 SGHTA, CDR2 FQGNSA. CDR3 length: 14 residues. The CDR3 region has the DNA TGTGCCAGCAGCTTAGATCCGGGCTCCTACGAGCAGTACTTC. Amino acids: CASSLDPGSYEQYF.

For this clone: The sample holds other DNA sequences that translate to the same CDR3. The rearrangement links TRBV18 to TRBJ2-7; 10 bases fit TRBD2. The germline gives CDR1 KGHSH, CDR2 LQKENI. With V trimmed by 6 bases and J by 3 bases, 5 bases remained unmatched. The CDR3 is 14 residues long. CDR3 coding DNA: TGTGCCAGCTCCCCTAGCGGGGGCAACTACGAGCAGTACTTC. Translating it yields CASSPSGGNYEQYF.

This chain connects TRBV14 to TRBJ2-1, with 13 bases identical to TRBD2. V shed 0 bases, J shed 1 base, and the junction held 6 bases outside the gene matches. The CDR3 has 19 residues. CDR1 and CDR2 (germline): SGHDN, FVKESK. In DNA form, the CDR3 reads TGTGCCAGCAGCCAAGATCCGTGGACTAGCGGGAGATCCTACAATGAGCAGTTCTTC. Translation: CASSQDPWTSGRSYNEQFF.

In its sample, this clone was seen once. This rearrangement joins TRBV6-1 to TRBJ2-7; 8 nucleotides match TRBD2. The germline gives CDR1 MNHNS, CDR2 SASEGT. V dropped 3 bases and J dropped 2; count of bases not matched to a gene: 6. The CDR3 contains 15 residues. The DNA for the CDR3 is TGTGCCAGCAGTGATGGGAGCGGGAGCACCTACGAGCAGTACTTC. Encoded protein: CASSDGSGSTYEQYF.

This chain connects TRBV27 to TRBJ2-2, with 14 bases matching TRBD2. V lost 7 bases and J lost 4; bases outside the gene matches: 5. CDR3 length equals 16 residues. CDR1 is MNHEY and CDR2 is SMNVEV in the germline V gene (reference sequence). The chain's CDR3 is CASIGLAGGPTGELFF. CDR3 in DNA: TGTGCCAGCATTGGACTAGCGGGAGGTCCCACCGGGGAGCTGTTTTTT.